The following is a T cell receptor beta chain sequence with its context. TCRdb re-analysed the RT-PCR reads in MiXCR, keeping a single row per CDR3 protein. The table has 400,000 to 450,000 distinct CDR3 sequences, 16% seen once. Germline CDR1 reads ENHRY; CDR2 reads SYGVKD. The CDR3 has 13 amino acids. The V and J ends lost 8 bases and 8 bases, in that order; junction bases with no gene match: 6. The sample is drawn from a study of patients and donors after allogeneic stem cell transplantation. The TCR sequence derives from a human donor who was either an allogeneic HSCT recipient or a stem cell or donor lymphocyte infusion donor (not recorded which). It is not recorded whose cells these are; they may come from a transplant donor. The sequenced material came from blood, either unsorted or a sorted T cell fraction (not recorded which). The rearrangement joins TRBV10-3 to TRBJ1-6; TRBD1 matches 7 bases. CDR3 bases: TGTGCCATCGGACAGGACAGCTATTCACCCCTCCACTTT. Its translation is CAIGQDSYSPLHF.